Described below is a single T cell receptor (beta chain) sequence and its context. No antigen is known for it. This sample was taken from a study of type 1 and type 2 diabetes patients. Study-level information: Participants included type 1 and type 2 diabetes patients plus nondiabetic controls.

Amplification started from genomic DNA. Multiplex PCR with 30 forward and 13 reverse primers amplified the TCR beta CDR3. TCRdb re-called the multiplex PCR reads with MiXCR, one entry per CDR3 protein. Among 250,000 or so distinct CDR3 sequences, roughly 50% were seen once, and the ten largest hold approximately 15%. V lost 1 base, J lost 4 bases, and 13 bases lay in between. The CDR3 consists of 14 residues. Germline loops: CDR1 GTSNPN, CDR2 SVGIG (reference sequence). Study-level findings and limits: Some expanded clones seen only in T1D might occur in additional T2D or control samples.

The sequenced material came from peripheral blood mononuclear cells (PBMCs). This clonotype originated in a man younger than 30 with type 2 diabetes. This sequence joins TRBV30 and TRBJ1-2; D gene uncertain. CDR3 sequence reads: CAWSEQALSYGYTF. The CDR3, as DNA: TGTGCCTGGAGTGAGCAGGCCCTGAGCTATGGCTACACCTTC.